The 20 T cell receptor beta chains listed next were all sequenced from one sample in a study of shared clonotypes between healthy human individuals. The method was immunoSEQ multiplex PCR; TCRdb's version includes in-frame clones alone and lacks a portion of them. The sample includes around 610,000 clones, approximately 96% of them seen just once. Terminally differentiated effector memory CD45RA+ cells were excluded from the naive CD8 cells, which were CD45RO-negative and positively selected for CCR7. Sequencing was done on a sample of naive CD8+ T cells sorted from blood. These receptors were taken from a woman between 25 and 40 years old in good health.

The V call is TRBV4-1, the J call TRBJ2-1; D is ambiguous. Germline V gives CDR1 MGHRA, CDR2 YSYEKL. The CDR3 is 13 residues long. The ends were cut back, 5 bases at V and 4 bases at J, with 9 bases in the middle. CDR3 protein: CASSAIGYNEQFF. CDR3 sequence (DNA): TGCGCCAGCAGCGCGATTGGTTACAATGAGCAGTTCTTC.

In DNA form, the CDR3 reads TGTGCCAGCAGGGCCCAGGGGCAAGAGACCCAGTACTTC. Protein product: CASRAQGQETQYF. This chain links TRBV6-1 with TRBJ2-5, with TRBD1 as a possible D gene (6 bases). Germline values: CDR1 MNHNS, CDR2 SASEGT. V gave up 6 bases and J gave up 2 bases, with 10 bases separating them. The CDR3 consists of 13 residues.

As concerns this clone: In the same sample, other DNA sequences code for this CDR3. This chain uses TRBV10-3 with TRBJ1-1; D uncertain. Germline loops: CDR1 ENHRY, CDR2 SYGVKD. V shed 0 bases and J shed 1 base, with 6 bases lying between them. CDR3 length: 14 residues. CDR3 sequence: CAISESRGNTEAFF. CDR3 in DNA: TGTGCCATCAGTGAGTCGAGAGGGAACACTGAAGCTTTCTTT.

The rearrangement links TRBV19 to TRBJ1-4; TRBD1 aligns across 7 bases. With 6 bases clipped from V and 8 bases from J, the junction kept 9 bases outside the gene matches. This CDR3 has 14 amino acids. Per germline, CDR1 LNHDA and CDR2 SQIVND (reference sequence). The CDR3: CASSPGGAVEKLFF. In DNA form, the CDR3 reads TGTGCCAGTAGCCCAGGGGGGGCTGTAGAAAAACTGTTTTTT.

V is TRBV27 and J is TRBJ2-1, with TRBD2 matching 10 bases. The CDR3 totals 14 residues. Trimming took 7 bases from V and 8 from J; bases not matched to a gene: 8. Germline loops: CDR1 MNHEY, CDR2 SMNVEV (reference sequence). The chain's CDR3 is CASTASGSLDEQFF. As DNA, the CDR3 is TGTGCCAGCACCGCTAGCGGGAGTTTGGATGAGCAGTTCTTC.

This sequence joins TRBV30 and TRBJ1-2, with D perhaps TRBD1 (5 bases). V lost 1 base, J lost 8 bases, and 11 bases lay in between. There are 12 residues in the CDR3. Germline lookup yields CDR1 GTSNPN and CDR2 SVGIG (reference sequence). The CDR3 region has the DNA TGTGCCTGGAGTGAGAGGGACCGCGGCTACACCTTC. Protein: CAWSERDRGYTF.

The chain uses TRBV11-2 and TRBJ2-7, with D possibly matching TRBD1 (5 bases). V was pared by 1 base and J by 5 bases, with 12 bases between. This CDR3 contains 14 residues. The germline V gene encodes CDR1 SGHAT and CDR2 FQNNGV. In DNA, the CDR3 is TGTGCCAGCAGCTTAGTAGGGGTGCCGGACGAGCAGTACTTC. Its translation: CASSLVGVPDEQYF.

V usage is TRBV21-1 and J usage is TRBJ1-2; no check of the table's D call, TRBD1, against the DNA was made. TRBV21-1 is a recognized pseudogene. The CDR3 runs to 13 residues. The CDR3: CASTATEQEGYTF. CDR3 in DNA: TGTGCCAGCACCGCGACAGAGCAAGAGGGCTACACCTTC.

This clone was detected only once. The chain recombines TRBV7-9 with TRBJ2-1; D is ambiguous. Germline loops: CDR1 SEHNR, CDR2 FQNEAQ (reference sequence). V lost 5 bases and J lost 10, with 9 bases in between. The CDR3 runs 11 residues. The CDR3 DNA reads as TGTGCCAGCAGCCCATCACAGGAGCAGTTCTTC. Its translation: CASSPSQEQFF.

The chain combines TRBV19 with TRBJ1-5; the D is unclear. Trimming left V 0 bases short and J 0 bases short, with 6 bases between. Germline V CDR1 and CDR2: LNHDA, SQIVND (reference sequence). This CDR3 is built from 15 residues. CDR3: CASSIEENSNQPQHF. For the CDR3, the DNA is TGTGCCAGTAGTATAGAAGAGAATAGCAATCAGCCCCAGCATTTT.

V gene TRBV28 combines with J gene TRBJ1-2, with a weak D call TRBD1 (5 bases). The ends were cut back, 6 bases at V and 2 bases at J, with 22 bases in the middle. This CDR3 region has 17 residues. From germline, CDR1 is MDHEN and CDR2 SYDVKM. CDR3 sequence (DNA): TGTGCCAGCAGCACGGATTGGGGGGAGATAGGAAACTATGGCTACACCTTC. This encodes CASSTDWGEIGNYGYTF.

This chain joins TRBV7-3 and TRBJ1-1; D ambiguous. V was pared by 3 bases and J by 1 base, with 6 bases between. The CDR3 consists of 13 residues. Germline CDR1 is SGHTA and CDR2 is FQGTGA. The CDR3 DNA reads as TGTGCCAGCAGCTTGGAGTCGAACACTGAAGCTTTCTTT. Encoded protein: CASSLESNTEAFF.

CDR3 bases: TGTGCCAGCAGTGAAAGTGCGACAGGGGGCCCGGATACGCAGTATTTT. It translates to CASSESATGGPDTQYF. The chain is built from TRBV2 and TRBJ2-3, with TRBD1 identical over 10 bases. The V segment lost 2 bases and the J segment 6 bases; nucleotides outside the gene matches: 8. The CDR3 spans 16 residues. From germline, CDR1 is SNHLY and CDR2 FYNNEI. The full variable domain, its missing parts supplied by reference TRBV2 and TRBJ2-3, is EPEVTQTPSHQVTQMGQEVILRCVPISNHLYFYWYRQILGQKVEFLVSFYNNEISEKSEIFDDQFSVERPDGSNFTLKIRSTKLEDSAMYFCASSESATGGPDTQYFGPGTRLTVL.

The chain carries TRBV27 and TRBJ2-1; 7 nucleotides align to TRBD1. V was pared by 5 bases and J by 2 bases, with 12 bases of the junction left unmatched. This CDR3 comprises 17 residues. Looked up from germline, CDR1 is MNHEY and CDR2 is SMNVEV (reference sequence). CDR3 amino acids: CASSKKTRDSPYNEQFF. CDR3 nucleotides: TGTGCCAGCAGTAAAAAAACCCGGGACAGTCCCTACAATGAGCAGTTCTTC.

Points on this clone: Distinct nucleotide sequences in the sample also encode this CDR3. V is TRBV28 and J is TRBJ2-5; D is undetermined. The CDR3 is made up of 11 amino acids. Germline values: CDR1 MDHEN, CDR2 SYDVKM. Trimming removed 2 bases from V and 5 bases from J, with 3 bases in between. CDR3 bases: TGTGCCAGCAGTTTAGTCGAGACCCAGTACTTC. It encodes CASSLVETQYF.

This CDR3 is CASSPRINEQFF. The CDR3 nucleotides read TGTGCCAGTAGTCCCCGGATCAATGAGCAGTTCTTC. The V and J genes are TRBV19 and TRBJ2-1, with D unclear. V gave up 5 bases and J gave up 6 bases, with 8 bases separating them. The CDR3 sequence is 12 residues long. Germline V gene lookup returns CDR1 LNHDA and CDR2 SQIVND (reference sequence). The full variable domain, completed using reference TRBV19 and TRBJ2-1, is DGGITQSPKYLFRKEGQNVTLSCEQNLNHDAMYWYRQDPGQGLRLIYYSQIVNDFQKGDIAEGYSVSREKKESFPLTVTSAQKNPTAFYLCASSPRINEQFFGPGTRLTVL.

CDR3 in amino acids: CASRGLAGGPWGSYEQYF. CDR3 sequence (DNA): TGTGCCAGCAGGGGACTAGCGGGAGGGCCTTGGGGCTCCTACGAGCAGTACTTC. This chain joins TRBV28 and TRBJ2-7; 16 nucleotides match TRBD2. The germline CDR1 and CDR2 sequences are MDHEN and SYDVKM. CDR3 length: 18 residues. The V gene end was trimmed by 6 bases and the J gene end by 0 bases; junction bases not matched to a gene: 8.

With respect to this clone: The same CDR3 arises from other DNA sequences in this sample as well. The V and J genes are TRBV7-9 and TRBJ1-1, with D uncertain. The V end lost 1 base, the J end lost 0 bases, and 6 bases lay between the germline ends. The CDR3 spans 14 residues. Germline V gives CDR1 SEHNR, CDR2 FQNEAQ (reference sequence). DNA for the CDR3: TGTGCCAGCAGCTTAGACGCGGTGAACACTGAAGCTTTCTTT. Amino acid sequence: CASSLDAVNTEAFF.

CDR3 residues: CASRLPLQGPNTEAFF. Here the CDR3 DNA reads TGTGCCAGTAGACTACCCCTACAGGGCCCTAACACTGAAGCTTTCTTT. The chain uses TRBV19 and TRBJ1-1, with D tentatively TRBD1 (6 bases). Germline CDR1 and CDR2: LNHDA and SQIVND (reference sequence). The CDR3 totals 16 residues. With 6 bases removed from V and 2 bases from J, the gap between germline ends came to 19 bases.

V is TRBV27 and J is TRBJ2-7, with 9 positions matching TRBD2. J lost 0 bases, V lost 6 bases, and 12 bases had no gene match. The CDR3 is 17 amino acids. CDR1 MNHEY and CDR2 SMNVEV come from the germline V gene (reference sequence). CDR3 sequence: CASRRGGGGRYSYEQYF. The DNA of the CDR3 is TGTGCCAGCAGGCGCGGGGGGGGCGGGAGGTACTCCTACGAGCAGTACTTC.